This T cell receptor (beta chain) originates from a study of CD8 T cells in Susac syndrome. Study overall: Six sequenced Susac syndrome patients had clinically active disease, while eight were in remission. Study results and limitations: Total CD8+ repertoires held about 15 Susac-specific public clones, while CD8+ TEMRA repertoires held five or six.

V lost 0 bases, J lost 2 bases, and 8 bases lay in between. The CDR3 totals 14 residues. With regard to this clonotype: Its specificity is unknown.

The RNA, about 0.5 to 1 ug, was put through reverse transcription using random hexamers. An immunoSEQ multiplex PCR generated amplified TCR beta CDR3 products spanning 54 Vbeta and 13 Jbeta. TCRdb called the immunoSEQ multiplex PCR reads again in MiXCR, with one record for every CDR3 protein. This table holds approximately 100,000 distinct CDR3 sequences, less than 95% found once. The TEMRA cells underwent FACS enrichment, while the CD8+ and CD4+ T cells underwent negative isolation. The sequencing input was CD8+ T cells from PBMCs. The chain carries TRBV12-3 or TRBV12-4 and TRBJ2-7; no clear D gene. This receptor was obtained from a human donor with Susac syndrome. CDR3 DNA sequence: TGTGCCAGCAGTTTAGCCGCCGGTACCTACGAGCAGTACTTC. As protein: CASSLAAGTYEQYF.